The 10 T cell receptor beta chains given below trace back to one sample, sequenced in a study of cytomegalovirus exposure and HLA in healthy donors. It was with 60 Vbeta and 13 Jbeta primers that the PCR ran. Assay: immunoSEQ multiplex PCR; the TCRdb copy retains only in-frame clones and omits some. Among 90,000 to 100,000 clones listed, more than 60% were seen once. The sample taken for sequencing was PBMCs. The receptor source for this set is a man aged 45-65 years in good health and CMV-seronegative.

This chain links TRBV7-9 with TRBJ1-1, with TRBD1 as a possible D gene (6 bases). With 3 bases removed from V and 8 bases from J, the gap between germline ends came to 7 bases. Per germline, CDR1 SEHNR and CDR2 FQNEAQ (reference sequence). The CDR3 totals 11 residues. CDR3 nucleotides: TGTGCCAGCAGCTTCGGACAGGAAGCTTTCTTT. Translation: CASSFGQEAFF.

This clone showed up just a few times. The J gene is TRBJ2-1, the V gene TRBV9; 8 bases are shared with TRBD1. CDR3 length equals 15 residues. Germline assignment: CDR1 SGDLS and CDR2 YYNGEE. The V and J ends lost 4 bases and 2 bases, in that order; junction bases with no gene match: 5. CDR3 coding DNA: TGTGCCAGCAGCAACCGGGACAGGCCCTACAATGAGCAGTTCTTC. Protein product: CASSNRDRPYNEQFF. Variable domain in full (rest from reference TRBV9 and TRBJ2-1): DSGVTQTPKHLITATGQRVTLRCSPRSGDLSVYWYQQSLDQGLQFLIQYYNGEERAKGNILERFSAQQFPDLHSELNLSSLELGDSALYFCASSNRDRPYNEQFFGPGTRLTVL.

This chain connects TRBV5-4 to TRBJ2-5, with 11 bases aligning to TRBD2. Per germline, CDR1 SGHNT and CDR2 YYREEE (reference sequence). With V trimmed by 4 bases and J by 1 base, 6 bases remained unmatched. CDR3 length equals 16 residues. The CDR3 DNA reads TGTGCCAGCAGCATCCCGGGACTAGCGGTCCAAGAGACCCAGTACTTC. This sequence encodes CASSIPGLAVQETQYF.

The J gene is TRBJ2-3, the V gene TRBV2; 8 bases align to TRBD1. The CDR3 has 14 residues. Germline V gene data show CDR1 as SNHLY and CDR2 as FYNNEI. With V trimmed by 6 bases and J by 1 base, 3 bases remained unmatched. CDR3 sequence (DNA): TGTGCCAGCAGGGAGGACAGGGGCACAGATACGCAGTATTTT. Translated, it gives CASREDRGTDTQYF.

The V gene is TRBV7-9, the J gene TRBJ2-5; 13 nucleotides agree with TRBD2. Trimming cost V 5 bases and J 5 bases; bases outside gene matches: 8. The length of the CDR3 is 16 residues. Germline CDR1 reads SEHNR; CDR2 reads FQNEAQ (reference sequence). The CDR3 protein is CASSPATSGRSETQYF. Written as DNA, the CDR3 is TGTGCCAGCAGCCCGGCGACTAGCGGGAGGTCGGAGACCCAGTACTTC. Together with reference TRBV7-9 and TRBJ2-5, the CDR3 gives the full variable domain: DTGVSQNPRHKITKRGQNVTFRCDPISEHNRLYWYRQTLGQGPEFLTYFQNEAQLEKSRLLSDRFSAERPKGSFSTLEIQRTEQGDSAMYLCASSPATSGRSETQYFGPGTRLLVL.

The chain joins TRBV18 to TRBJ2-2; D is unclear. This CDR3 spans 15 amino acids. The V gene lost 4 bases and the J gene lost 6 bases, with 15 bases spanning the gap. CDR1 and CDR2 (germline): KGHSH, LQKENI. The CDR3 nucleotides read TGTGCCAGCTCACGAAACTTGCCCAATCCCGGGGAGCTGTTTTTT. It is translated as CASSRNLPNPGELFF.

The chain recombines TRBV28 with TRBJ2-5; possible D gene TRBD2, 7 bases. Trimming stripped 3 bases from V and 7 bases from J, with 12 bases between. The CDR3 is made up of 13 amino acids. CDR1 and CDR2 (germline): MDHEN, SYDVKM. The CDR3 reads CASSFGGPGTQYF. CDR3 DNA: TGTGCCAGCAGTTTCGGGGGGCCAGGGACCCAGTACTTC.

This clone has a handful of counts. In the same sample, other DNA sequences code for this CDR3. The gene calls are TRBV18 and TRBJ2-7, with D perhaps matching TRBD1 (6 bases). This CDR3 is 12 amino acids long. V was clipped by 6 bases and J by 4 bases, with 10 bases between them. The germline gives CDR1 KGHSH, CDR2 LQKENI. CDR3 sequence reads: CASSPTGYEQYF. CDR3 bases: TGTGCCAGCTCCCCGACAGGATACGAGCAGTACTTC.

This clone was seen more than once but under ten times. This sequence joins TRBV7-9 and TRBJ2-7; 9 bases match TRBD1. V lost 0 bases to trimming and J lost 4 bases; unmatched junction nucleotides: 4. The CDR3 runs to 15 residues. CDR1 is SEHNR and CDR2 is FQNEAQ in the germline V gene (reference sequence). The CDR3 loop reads CASSLAQGAGYEQYF. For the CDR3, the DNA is TGTGCCAGCAGCTTAGCACAGGGGGCCGGGTACGAGCAGTACTTC.

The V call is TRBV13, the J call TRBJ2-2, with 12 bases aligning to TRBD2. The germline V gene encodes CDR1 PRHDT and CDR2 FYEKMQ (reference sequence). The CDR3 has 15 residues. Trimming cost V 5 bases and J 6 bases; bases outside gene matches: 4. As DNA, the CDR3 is TGTGCCAGCAGCCTAGCGGGAGGGCCGTCCGGGGAGCTGTTTTTT. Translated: CASSLAGGPSGELFF.